These T cell receptor beta chains were read from a single sample in a study of T cells in Graves' hyperthyroidism and ophthalmopathy. One entry per CDR3 protein, called by TCRdb with MiXCR from the multiplex PCR reads. The table records 700,000 or so distinct CDR3 sequences, approximately 15% of them present only once. The sample consisted of blood. The origin of the receptors is a woman aged 45 to 65 with Graves' ophthalmopathy. The CDR3 runs from the conserved cysteine through the conserved F or W. The D gene is left open where the match is weak. Expanded clones are given a class, and other clones once, few, many or no size at all.

j_call: TRBJ1-2
v_call: TRBV10-3
clone_size: .
d_call: TRBD1
cdr3_aa: CAISPGTGINYGYTF
cdr3_nt: TGTGCCATCAGTCCCGGGACAGGGATCAACTATGGCTACACCTTC

j_call: TRBJ1-3
v_call: TRBV19
clone_size: once
d_call: .
cdr3_aa: CASTTATGNTIYF
cdr3_nt: TGTGCCAGTACAACAGCAACTGGAAACACCATATATTTT

j_call: TRBJ2-5
v_call: TRBV12-3/TRBV12-4
clone_size: many
d_call: TRBD2
cdr3_aa: CASSTGLAGSGGQYF
cdr3_nt: TGTGCCAGCAGTACTGGACTAGCGGGGAGCGGGGGCCAGTACTTC

j_call: TRBJ2-7
v_call: TRBV28
clone_size: many
d_call: TRBD2
cdr3_aa: CATYLGGTSLYEQYF
cdr3_nt: TGTGCCACCTACCTTGGGGGGACTAGCTTGTACGAGCAGTACTTC

j_call: TRBJ2-1
v_call: TRBV7-9
clone_size: .
d_call: .
cdr3_aa: CASSKLDEQFF
cdr3_nt: TGTGCCAGCAGCAAATTGGATGAGCAGTTCTTC

j_call: TRBJ1-5
v_call: TRBV20-1
clone_size: few
d_call: .
cdr3_aa: CSARLATAYSNQPQHF
cdr3_nt: TGCAGTGCTAGACTCGCGACAGCTTATAGCAATCAGCCCCAGCATTTT

j_call: TRBJ2-2
v_call: TRBV7-2
clone_size: many
d_call: .
cdr3_aa: CASSLGAGRGSGTGELFF
cdr3_nt: TGTGCCAGCAGCTTAGGGGCGGGACGGGGGTCGGGCACCGGGGAGCTGTTTTTT

j_call: TRBJ2-7
v_call: TRBV5-6
clone_size: few
d_call: .
cdr3_aa: CASSYTRSLYEQYF
cdr3_nt: TGTGCCAGCAGCTACACTCGTTCCCTCTACGAGCAGTACTTC

j_call: TRBJ2-3
v_call: TRBV12-3/TRBV12-4
clone_size: many
d_call: .
cdr3_aa: CASSPQRRSTDTQYF
cdr3_nt: TGTGCCAGCAGTCCTCAGCGGAGGAGCACAGATACGCAGTATTTT

j_call: TRBJ2-7
v_call: TRBV12-3/TRBV12-4
clone_size: many
d_call: .
cdr3_aa: CASSLRTENYEQYF
cdr3_nt: TGTGCCAGCAGTTTGCGGACAGAGAACTACGAGCAGTACTTC

j_call: TRBJ1-1
v_call: TRBV4-2
clone_size: once
d_call: TRBD1
cdr3_aa: CASSPSPGQGMNTEAFF
cdr3_nt: TGTGCCAGCAGCCCGTCTCCGGGACAGGGAATGAACACTGAAGCTTTCTTT

j_call: TRBJ1-2
v_call: TRBV6-5
clone_size: few
d_call: .
cdr3_aa: CASSYTQGLDGYTF
cdr3_nt: TGTGCCAGCAGTTACACCCAGGGACTAGATGGCTACACCTTC

j_call: TRBJ2-1
v_call: TRBV19
clone_size: few
d_call: TRBD1
cdr3_aa: CASKRGLHNEQFF
cdr3_nt: TGTGCCAGTAAGAGGGGGCTACACAATGAGCAGTTCTTC

j_call: TRBJ1-5
v_call: TRBV7-2
clone_size: few
d_call: TRBD1
cdr3_aa: CASSPDRGLDQPQHF
cdr3_nt: TGTGCCAGCAGCCCTGACAGGGGCTTGGATCAGCCCCAGCATTTT

j_call: TRBJ2-1
v_call: TRBV4-3
clone_size: many
d_call: .
cdr3_aa: CASSQASGGAYNEQFF
cdr3_nt: TGCGCCAGCAGCCAAGCTAGTGGGGGCGCCTACAATGAGCAGTTCTTC

j_call: TRBJ1-1
v_call: TRBV12-3/TRBV12-4
clone_size: .
d_call: .
cdr3_aa: CASSRESGTEAFF
cdr3_nt: TGTGCCAGCAGCAGGGAGTCGGGCACTGAAGCTTTCTTT

j_call: TRBJ2-6
v_call: TRBV29-1
clone_size: few
d_call: .
cdr3_aa: CSVWVSGANVLTF
cdr3_nt: TGCAGCGTTTGGGTCTCTGGGGCCAACGTCCTGACTTTC

j_call: TRBJ1-5
v_call: TRBV29-1
clone_size: .
d_call: TRBD1
cdr3_aa: CSAGGTGDQPQHF
cdr3_nt: TGCAGCGCCGGCGGGACAGGGGATCAGCCCCAGCATTTT

j_call: TRBJ2-4
v_call: TRBV7-8
clone_size: few
d_call: .
cdr3_aa: CASSFKKELAKNIQYF
cdr3_nt: TGTGCCAGCAGCTTTAAAAAGGAGCTAGCCAAAAACATTCAGTACTTC

j_call: TRBJ2-1
v_call: TRBV14
clone_size: .
d_call: .
cdr3_aa: CASSQGLVAGIALYFNEQFF
cdr3_nt: TGTGCCAGCAGCCAAGGATTGGTGGCGGGAATCGCTTTATATTTTAATGAGCAGTTCTTC

j_call: TRBJ2-1
v_call: TRBV7-9
clone_size: many
d_call: .
cdr3_aa: CASSFTGPHDEQFF
cdr3_nt: TGTGCCAGCAGCTTCACAGGACCCCACGATGAGCAGTTCTTC

j_call: TRBJ1-2
v_call: TRBV6-2/TRBV6-3
clone_size: many
d_call: .
cdr3_aa: CASSYSKGSGYGYTF
cdr3_nt: TGTGCCAGCAGTTACTCTAAGGGCTCCGGCTATGGCTACACCTTC

j_call: TRBJ2-7
v_call: TRBV5-1
clone_size: many
d_call: TRBD2
cdr3_aa: CASSLDGGRASEQYF
cdr3_nt: TGCGCCAGCAGCTTGGACGGCGGGAGGGCCTCCGAGCAGTACTTC

j_call: TRBJ2-7
v_call: TRBV9
clone_size: .
d_call: .
cdr3_aa: CASSTGDSLSGYEQYF
cdr3_nt: TGTGCCAGCAGCACAGGCGACAGTCTAAGTGGGTACGAGCAGTACTTC

j_call: TRBJ2-7
v_call: TRBV5-1
clone_size: .
d_call: TRBD1
cdr3_aa: CASSPPGQRDYEQYF
cdr3_nt: TGCGCCAGCAGCCCACCGGGACAGAGGGACTACGAGCAGTACTTC

j_call: TRBJ1-2
v_call: TRBV7-9
clone_size: many
d_call: TRBD1
cdr3_aa: CASSLANQDRGPTYGYTF
cdr3_nt: TGTGCCAGCAGCTTAGCCAATCAGGACAGGGGCCCCACCTATGGCTACACCTTC

j_call: TRBJ2-5
v_call: TRBV3-1
clone_size: many
d_call: .
cdr3_aa: CASSPGVMETQYF
cdr3_nt: TGTGCCAGCAGTCCAGGGGTGATGGAGACCCAGTACTTC

j_call: TRBJ2-1
v_call: TRBV28
clone_size: many
d_call: TRBD2
cdr3_aa: CASRRTGTSGRNEQFF
cdr3_nt: TGTGCCAGCAGGCGAACCGGGACTAGCGGGAGAAATGAGCAGTTCTTC

j_call: TRBJ2-5
v_call: TRBV18
clone_size: many
d_call: .
cdr3_aa: CASSSQRLETQYF
cdr3_nt: TGTGCCAGCTCCTCACAACGGTTAGAGACCCAGTACTTC

j_call: TRBJ2-1
v_call: TRBV24-1
clone_size: many
d_call: .
cdr3_aa: CATSDFRRGYSYNEQFF
cdr3_nt: TGTGCCACCAGTGATTTTAGGAGGGGGTACTCCTACAATGAGCAGTTCTTC

j_call: TRBJ1-1
v_call: TRBV12-3/TRBV12-4
clone_size: many
d_call: .
cdr3_aa: CASRTGQGTEAFF
cdr3_nt: TGTGCCAGCAGGACAGGTCAGGGCACTGAAGCTTTCTTT

j_call: TRBJ2-7
v_call: TRBV11-2
clone_size: many
d_call: .
cdr3_aa: CASSQQDRNYEQYF
cdr3_nt: TGTGCCAGCAGCCAACAGGACAGAAACTACGAGCAGTACTTC

j_call: TRBJ2-1
v_call: TRBV5-6
clone_size: .
d_call: TRBD2
cdr3_aa: CASSSYQTSGSGNEQFF
cdr3_nt: TGTGCCAGCAGCTCTTACCAGACTAGCGGGAGTGGAAATGAGCAGTTCTTC

j_call: TRBJ2-2
v_call: TRBV20-1
clone_size: many
d_call: .
cdr3_aa: CSAIWGVTGELFF
cdr3_nt: TGCAGTGCTATTTGGGGGGTCACCGGGGAGCTGTTTTTT

j_call: TRBJ2-5
v_call: TRBV11-1
clone_size: few
d_call: .
cdr3_aa: CASSSGPQETQYF
cdr3_nt: TGTGCCAGCAGCTCGGGACCACAAGAGACCCAGTACTTC

j_call: TRBJ2-7
v_call: TRBV15
clone_size: .
d_call: .
cdr3_aa: CATSREYGRDYEQYF
cdr3_nt: TGTGCCACCAGCAGAGAGTATGGGCGGGACTACGAGCAGTACTTC

j_call: TRBJ2-3
v_call: TRBV30
clone_size: once
d_call: TRBD2
cdr3_aa: CAWSVGLAGADTQYF
cdr3_nt: TGTGCCTGGAGTGTAGGACTAGCGGGGGCAGATACGCAGTATTTT

j_call: TRBJ2-1
v_call: TRBV7-3
clone_size: .
d_call: TRBD2
cdr3_aa: CASSSLAGGPVYEQFF
cdr3_nt: TGTGCCAGCAGCTCGTTAGCGGGAGGGCCGGTATATGAGCAGTTCTTC

j_call: TRBJ1-5
v_call: TRBV28
clone_size: .
d_call: .
cdr3_aa: CASSLRPTSYSNQPQHF
cdr3_nt: TGTGCCAGCAGTTTAAGGCCAACATCATATAGCAATCAGCCCCAGCATTTT

j_call: TRBJ2-1
v_call: TRBV28
clone_size: many
d_call: .
cdr3_aa: CASTDRQREQFF
cdr3_nt: TGTGCCAGCACAGACCGGCAGAGGGAGCAGTTCTTC

j_call: TRBJ2-1
v_call: TRBV12-3/TRBV12-4
clone_size: many
d_call: .
cdr3_aa: CASSFFSGEQFF
cdr3_nt: TGTGCCAGCAGTTTCTTTTCCGGTGAGCAGTTCTTC